Shown below are 25 T cell receptor beta chains from a single sample sequenced in a study of T cell responses to AZD1222 COVID-19 vaccine. TCRdb keeps only in-frame clones here, not all; method: immunoSEQ multiplex PCR. This table holds 100,000 to 120,000 clones, roughly 88% found once. The sample was peripheral blood, taken 28 days after the second AZD1222 dose. The origin of the receptors is an adult who received the AZD1222 COVID-19 vaccine.

This chain connects TRBV5-4 to TRBJ1-1; D is possibly TRBD1 (6 bases). The CDR3 has 14 amino acids. V shed 4 bases and J shed 0 bases, with 10 bases lying between them. Looked up from germline, CDR1 is SGHNT and CDR2 is YYREEE (reference sequence). CDR3 sequence: CASSTQGVNTEAFF. The CDR3 DNA reads as TGTGCCAGCAGCACACAGGGAGTGAACACTGAAGCTTTCTTT.

V and J are TRBV6-2 or TRBV6-3 and TRBJ2-7, with 8 bases aligning to TRBD2. CDR3 length equals 16 residues. Trimming removed 4 bases from V and 0 bases from J; junction bases left unmatched: 8. Germline loops: CDR1 MNHEY, CDR2 SVGEGT. In DNA form, the CDR3 reads TGTGCCAGCAGTTGGGCCTCCGGGACTAGCTCCTACGAGCAGTACTTC. As protein: CASSWASGTSSYEQYF.

This clone has just a few counts. In DNA form, the CDR3 reads TGTGCCAGTATCAGCAGCCCAGGGGGAAATGAGCAGTTCTTC. Its protein product is CASISSPGGNEQFF. This sequence joins TRBV19 and TRBJ2-1, with 7 bases that match TRBD1. CDR3 size: 14 residues. J was trimmed by 7 bases and V by 7 bases; bases with no gene match: 10. Germline CDR1 and CDR2: LNHDA and SQIVND (reference sequence).

This rearrangement joins TRBV19 to TRBJ2-1; D possibly corresponds to TRBD2 (6 bases). Trimming cost V 5 bases and J 0 bases, with 11 bases left between them. The CDR3 has 15 amino acids. Germline CDR1 and CDR2: LNHDA and SQIVND (reference sequence). The CDR3 region has the DNA TGTGCCAGTAGTTACGGGAGAGGCTCCTACAATGAGCAGTTCTTC. Translation gives CASSYGRGSYNEQFF.

The rearrangement joins TRBV18 to TRBJ1-1, with a weak D call TRBD1 (6 bases). The germline V and J ends were trimmed by 3 bases and 0 bases, with 11 bases remaining between them. The V gene's germline CDR1 is KGHSH and CDR2 LQKENI. The CDR3 consists of 15 residues. The CDR3 sequence: CASSPLTGLNTEAFF. CDR3 bases: TGTGCCAGCTCACCGCTGACAGGATTGAACACTGAAGCTTTCTTT.

This clone was recorded once. V and J are TRBV18 and TRBJ1-3; no firm D call. V lost 0 bases to trimming and J lost 0 bases, with 6 bases between them. CDR1 and CDR2 (germline): KGHSH, LQKENI. This CDR3 comprises 15 residues. The CDR3 sequence: CASSPPESSGNTIYF. The CDR3, as DNA: TGTGCCAGCTCACCACCAGAGAGCTCTGGAAACACCATATATTTT.

This clone was recorded once. The chain couples TRBV29-1 to TRBJ2-2; weak D call: TRBD1 (5 bases). CDR1 is SQVTM, CDR2 ANQGSEA, per germline. V was trimmed by 2 bases and J by 4 bases, leaving 11 bases between them. This CDR3 has 14 amino acids. CDR3 protein: CSVELGDSTGELFF. The DNA for the CDR3 is TGCAGCGTTGAACTAGGGGATTCCACCGGGGAGCTGTTTTTT.

CDR3 loop: CASSSLDRPPYNEQFF. The CDR3 DNA reads as TGTGCCAGCAGCTCCCTCGACCGCCCCCCTTACAATGAGCAGTTCTTC. The chain recombines TRBV5-4 with TRBJ2-1; the D is unclear. Trimming took 3 bases from V and 4 from J, leaving 17 bases between them. This CDR3 region has 16 residues. The germline V gene encodes CDR1 SGHNT and CDR2 YYREEE (reference sequence).

The J gene is TRBJ1-1, the V gene TRBV7-2; D perhaps matches TRBD1 (5 bases). Per germline, CDR1 SGHTA and CDR2 FQGNSA. This CDR3 has 15 residues. Trimming removed 1 base at V and 0 bases at J, with 9 bases between. CDR3 in DNA: TGTGCCAGCAGCTTAGGACTACAGGTGAACACTGAAGCTTTCTTT. Encoded protein: CASSLGLQVNTEAFF.

This chain connects TRBV6-1 to TRBJ1-1, with a tentative D call TRBD1 (6 bases). CDR1 is MNHNS and CDR2 is SASEGT in the germline V gene. The CDR3 is 14 amino acids. The V and J ends lost 3 bases and 4 bases respectively, with 12 bases between them. In DNA form, the CDR3 reads TGTGCCAGCAGTGAGACCGGGGGCGGCACTGAAGCTTTCTTT. It translates to CASSETGGGTEAFF.

The J gene is TRBJ1-4, the V gene TRBV5-1, with D uncertain. The V gene's germline CDR1 is SGHRS and CDR2 YFSETQ. Trimming took off 2 bases at V and 6 bases at J, with 11 bases between the two ends. The CDR3 is 14 amino acids. This CDR3 reads CASSFSRRDEKLFF. As DNA, the CDR3 is TGCGCCAGCAGCTTCTCCAGGAGGGATGAAAAACTGTTTTTT.

This chain joins TRBV27 and TRBJ1-1, with D perhaps TRBD1 (5 bases). Germline V CDR1 and CDR2: MNHEY, SMNVEV (reference sequence). Deletions cut 8 bases from V and 0 bases from J, with 13 bases between. This CDR3 comprises 14 residues. The CDR3 sequence is CASGEGSLNTEAFF. CDR3 nucleotides: TGTGCCAGCGGGGAGGGGAGCCTGAACACTGAAGCTTTCTTT.

V and J are TRBV14 and TRBJ2-7; 9 positions match TRBD1. Unmatched junction bases numbered 10, after V lost 5 bases and J lost 5 bases. CDR3 length equals 15 residues. Germline V gene lookup returns CDR1 SGHDN and CDR2 FVKESK. This CDR3 is CASSVQGQGTNEQYF. The CDR3 nucleotides read TGTGCCAGCAGCGTTCAAGGACAGGGGACCAACGAGCAGTACTTC.

J is TRBJ1-3 and V is TRBV19; D gene ambiguous. CDR1 is LNHDA, CDR2 SQIVND, per germline (reference sequence). The germline V and J ends were trimmed by 3 bases and 3 bases, with 12 bases remaining between them. The CDR3 runs 15 residues. This CDR3 is CASSIGQVDGNTIYF. CDR3 coding DNA: TGTGCCAGTAGTATTGGCCAGGTAGATGGAAACACCATATATTTT.

This clone has a single count. The V call is TRBV29-1, the J call TRBJ1-2; D gene ambiguous. CDR3 size: 15 residues. Germline loops: CDR1 SQVTM, CDR2 ANQGSEA. Trimming cost V 0 bases and J 3 bases, with 14 bases left between them. The CDR3 sequence: CSVEELAALDYGYTF. The CDR3 DNA sequence: TGCAGCGTTGAAGAATTGGCAGCCTTGGACTATGGCTACACCTTC.

The rearrangement links TRBV21-1 to TRBJ1-3; the DNA was not compared with TRBD1, the D call given in the table. TRBV21-1 is a known pseudogene. The CDR3 length is 15 residues. The CDR3 DNA reads TGTGCCAGCAGCAACGCACAGGTAGTGGAAAACACCATATATTTT. Its protein product is CASSNAQVVENTIYF.

The chain has TRBV10-1 and TRBJ1-5; tentatively, D is TRBD1 (6 bases). Per the germline V gene, CDR1 is WNHNN and CDR2 is SYGVQD (reference sequence). V dropped 9 bases and J dropped 5 bases, with 17 bases sitting between them. The CDR3 sequence is 14 residues long. The CDR3 DNA follows: TGCGCCAGTACGACCGGGACAAGCTATCAGCCCCAGCATTTT. Amino acids: CASTTGTSYQPQHF.

This rearrangement joins TRBV3-1 (or the pseudogene TRBV3-2) to TRBJ2-3; D tentatively reads TRBD1 or TRBD2 (5 bases each). The CDR3 is 14 residues long. CDR1 LGHDT and CDR2 YNNKEL come from the germline V gene (reference sequence). The V end lost 3 bases, the J end lost 6 bases, and 13 bases lay between the germline ends. CDR3 amino acids: CASSHPGTPDTQYF. Written as DNA, the CDR3 is TGTGCCAGCAGCCACCCCGGGACCCCCGATACGCAGTATTTT.

The chain joins TRBV15 to TRBJ2-7; D is possibly TRBD2 (6 bases). V was pared by 4 bases and J by 5 bases, with 15 bases between. This CDR3 has 14 residues. Per the germline V gene, CDR1 is LNHNV and CDR2 is YYDKDF (reference sequence). Written as DNA, the CDR3 is TGTGCCACCAGCAACAACGGGGGAAGGGACGAGCAGTACTTC. Encoded protein: CATSNNGGRDEQYF.

This clone showed up just a few times. V and J are TRBV5-5 and TRBJ1-1, with a possible D match to TRBD1 (6 bases). V lost 0 bases to trimming and J lost 4 bases, with 13 bases between them. CDR1 is SGHKS and CDR2 is YYEKEE in the germline V gene (reference sequence). The CDR3 contains 15 residues. In DNA, the CDR3 is TGTGCCAGCAGCTTGGATTCGGGAGGGGGCACTGAAGCTTTCTTT. Its protein is CASSLDSGGGTEAFF. The full variable domain, completed using reference TRBV5-5 and TRBJ1-1, is DAGVTQSPTHLIKTRGQQVTLRCSPISGHKSVSWYQQVLGQGPQFIFQYYEKEERGRGNFPDRFSARQFPNYSSELNVNALLLGDSALYLCASSLDSGGGTEAFFGQGTRLTVV.

V is TRBV9 and J is TRBJ1-6; no reliable D call. Between the trimmed V and J ends, which lost 0 bases and 9 bases, there was a span of 10 bases. Germline lookup yields CDR1 SGDLS and CDR2 YYNGEE. This CDR3 contains 14 residues. The CDR3 region is CASSVGVVVSPLHF. CDR3 sequence (DNA): TGTGCCAGCAGCGTAGGGGTCGTTGTTTCACCCCTCCACTTT.

The chain is built from TRBV12-3 or TRBV12-4 and TRBJ2-2; D not certain. V dropped 7 bases and J dropped 6 bases, with 9 bases sitting between them. This CDR3 has 12 residues. The DNA for the CDR3 is TGTGCCAGCAAGGCGAGGTCCGGGGAGCTGTTTTTT. It is translated as CASKARSGELFF.

The V call is TRBV2, the J call TRBJ1-5; D unresolved. The CDR3 has 14 amino acids. Per germline, CDR1 SNHLY and CDR2 FYNNEI. The ends were cut back, 2 bases at V and 6 bases at J, with 11 bases in the middle. DNA of the CDR3: TGTGCCAGCAGTGAAAATGCGGGTAGTCAGCCCCAGCATTTT. This codes for CASSENAGSQPQHF.

The chain joins TRBV4-1 to TRBJ1-2; TRBD1 aligns across 9 bases. The CDR3 is 16 residues long. Germline CDR1 MGHRA, CDR2 YSYEKL. The V segment lost 2 bases and the J segment 4 bases; nucleotides outside the gene matches: 8. The CDR3 spells CASSQSDRDRAYGYTF. The CDR3 DNA is TGCGCCAGCAGCCAATCGGACCGGGACAGGGCCTATGGCTACACCTTC.

The rearrangement links TRBV19 to TRBJ2-7; D may match TRBD1 or TRBD2 (5 bases each). The CDR3 is 14 amino acids. Trimming took off 5 bases at V and 2 bases at J, with 13 bases between the two ends. Germline V gene data show CDR1 as LNHDA and CDR2 as SQIVND (reference sequence). The DNA of the CDR3 is TGTGCCAGTAGTCCCCGGGACCGGGCCTACGAGCAGTACTTC. It yields the protein CASSPRDRAYEQYF. Full variable domain (rest looked up from reference TRBV19 and TRBJ2-7): DGGITQSPKYLFRKEGQNVTLSCEQNLNHDAMYWYRQDPGQGLRLIYYSQIVNDFQKGDIAEGYSVSREKKESFPLTVTSAQKNPTAFYLCASSPRDRAYEQYFGPGTRLTVT.